This TCR beta chain is from a study of Graves' ophthalmopathy and Graves' hyperthyroidism. Study outcomes and limitations: Blood also harbored most expanded thyroid clonotypes above 0.001 frequency. In separating ophthalmopathy from stable hyperthyroidism, a 13-signature model achieved nearly 90% sensitivity and around 81% specificity.

Ophthalmopathy was moderately-to-severely active, CAS at least 3, NOSPECS at least 4, lasting under 3 months. A diagnosis was made from clinical symptoms together with serum thyroxine, TRAb, thyroid ultrasound and orbital computed tomography. This clonotype was counted at least ten times. Its antigen is unidentified. The CDR3 totals 13 residues. V dropped 0 bases and J dropped 6 bases, with 10 bases sitting between them. Germline CDR1 SGHRS, CDR2 YFSETQ. The authors amplified TCR beta CDR3 regions from RNA transcripts. Second-round multiplex PCR came after first-round RT-PCR with HTBI primers. TCRdb re-derived calls from the multiplex PCR reads in MiXCR, one entry per CDR3 protein. The sample includes almost 750,000 distinct CDR3 sequences, 40% of them seen just once.

The sample consisted of peripheral blood. This clonotype was obtained from an adult man with Graves' ophthalmopathy. This chain joins TRBV5-1 and TRBJ2-7, with a possible D match to TRBD1 (6 bases). This CDR3 is CASSLGTEGEQYF. As DNA, the CDR3 is TGCGCCAGCAGCTTGGGGACAGAGGGCGAGCAGTACTTC.